This T cell receptor beta chain was sequenced in a study of CD8+ T cells in alopecia areata. The overall study: Tofacitinib therapy took 6 to 18 months; 6 months off drug came after. Percentage of affected scalp area was the basis on which treated patients' severity was scored. Points from the study as a whole: Alphabeta T cells residing in normal skin are also sequenced in scalp samples.

Points on this clone: Its specificity is not known.

Trimming removed 0 bases at V and 0 bases at J, with 9 bases between. Germline CDR1 GTSNPN, CDR2 SVGIG (reference sequence). This CDR3 has 16 amino acids. Treatment specified: oral pan-JAK inhibitor, 5-10 mg twice daily. Following extraction, RNA underwent reverse transcription to cDNA, which served as the sequencing template. The assay was immunoSEQ multiplex PCR, and TCRdb's table has in-frame clones only and misses some. The table lists 200,000 or so clones, approximately 47% of them singletons. This material consisted of CD4+ T cells sorted from blood, taken at approximately week 36, from a patient treated with tofacitinib. This sequence originates from a human donor with alopecia areata. This chain uses TRBV30 with TRBJ2-6; D not resolved. The CDR3 DNA reads TGTGCCTGGAGTGTCAGCAGGAGCTCTGGGGCCAACGTCCTGACTTTC. Translated: CAWSVSRSSGANVLTF.